Reported below is one TCR beta chain. Naive CD4+ cells were CD45RA-selected; the remaining cells were memory. Germline V gene sequence: CDR1 LNHDA, CDR2 SQIVND (reference sequence). The CDR3 is 15 amino acids. The V gene end was trimmed by 4 bases and the J gene end by 4 bases; junction bases not matched to a gene: 7. The repertoire was sequenced with immunoSEQ multiplex PCR; TCRdb's copy has only in-frame clones and lacks some. The table includes just under 350,000 clones, about 73% detected once. These data belong to a study of shared clonotypes between healthy human individuals. Study overall: Aged 18 to 49, the donors were a couple of women and three men.

This receptor was identified in a man aged 25 to 45 in good health. Sample: memory CD4+ T cells sorted from blood. As for subset: CD45RA-negative fraction. The rearrangement links TRBV19 to TRBJ1-2; TRBD1 matches 9 bases. This chain's CDR3 is CASSTGTGPSYGYTF. The CDR3 DNA is TGTGCCAGTAGTACCGGGACAGGGCCTTCCTATGGCTACACCTTC.